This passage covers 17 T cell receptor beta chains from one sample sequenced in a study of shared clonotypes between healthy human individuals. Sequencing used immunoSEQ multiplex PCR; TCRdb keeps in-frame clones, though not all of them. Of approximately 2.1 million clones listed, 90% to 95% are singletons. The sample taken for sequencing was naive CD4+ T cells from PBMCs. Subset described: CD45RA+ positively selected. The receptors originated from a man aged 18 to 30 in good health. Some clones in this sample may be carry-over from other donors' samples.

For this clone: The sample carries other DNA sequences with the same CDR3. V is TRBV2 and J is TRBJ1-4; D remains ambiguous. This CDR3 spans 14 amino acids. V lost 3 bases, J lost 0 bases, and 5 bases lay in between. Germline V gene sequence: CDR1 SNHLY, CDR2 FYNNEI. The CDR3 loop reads CASSEGTTNEKLFF. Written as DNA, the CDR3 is TGTGCCAGCAGTGAGGGCACAACTAATGAAAAACTGTTTTTT.

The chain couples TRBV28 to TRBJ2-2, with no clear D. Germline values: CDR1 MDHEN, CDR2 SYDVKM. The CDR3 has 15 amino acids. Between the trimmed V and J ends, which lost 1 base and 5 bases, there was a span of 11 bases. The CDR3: CASSLFRAATGELFF. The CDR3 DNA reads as TGTGCCAGCAGTTTATTTAGGGCCGCGACCGGGGAGCTGTTTTTT.

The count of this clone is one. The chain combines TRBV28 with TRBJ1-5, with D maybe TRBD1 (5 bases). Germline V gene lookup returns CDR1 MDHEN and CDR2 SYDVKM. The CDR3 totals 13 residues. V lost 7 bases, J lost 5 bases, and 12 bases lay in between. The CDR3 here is CASIDRAYQPQHF. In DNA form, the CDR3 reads TGTGCCAGCATTGACAGAGCCTATCAGCCCCAGCATTTT. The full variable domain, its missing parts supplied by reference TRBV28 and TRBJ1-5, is DVKVTQSSRYLVKRTGEKVFLECVQDMDHENMFWYRQDPGLGLRLIYFSYDVKMKEKGDIPEGYSVSREKKERFSLILESASTNQTSMYLCASIDRAYQPQHFGDGTRLSIL.

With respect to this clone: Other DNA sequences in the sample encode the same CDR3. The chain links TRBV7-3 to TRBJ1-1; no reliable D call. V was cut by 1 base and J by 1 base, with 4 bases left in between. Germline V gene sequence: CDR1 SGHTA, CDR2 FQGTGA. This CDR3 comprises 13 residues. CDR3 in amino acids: CASSLRSNTEAFF. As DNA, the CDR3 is TGTGCCAGCAGCTTAAGGTCGAACACTGAAGCTTTCTTT.

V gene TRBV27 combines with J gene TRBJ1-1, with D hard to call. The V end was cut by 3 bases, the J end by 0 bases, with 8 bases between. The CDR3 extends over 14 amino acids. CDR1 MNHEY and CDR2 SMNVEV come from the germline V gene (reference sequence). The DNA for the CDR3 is TGTGCCAGCAGTTTCGGGGTAATGAACACTGAAGCTTTCTTT. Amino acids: CASSFGVMNTEAFF.

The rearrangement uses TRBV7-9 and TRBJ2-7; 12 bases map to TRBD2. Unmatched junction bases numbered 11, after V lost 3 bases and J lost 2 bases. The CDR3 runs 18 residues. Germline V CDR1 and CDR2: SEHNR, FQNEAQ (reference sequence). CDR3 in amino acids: CASSLGLAGWLSAYEQYF. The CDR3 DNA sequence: TGTGCCAGCAGCTTGGGACTAGCGGGCTGGTTATCTGCCTACGAGCAGTACTTC.

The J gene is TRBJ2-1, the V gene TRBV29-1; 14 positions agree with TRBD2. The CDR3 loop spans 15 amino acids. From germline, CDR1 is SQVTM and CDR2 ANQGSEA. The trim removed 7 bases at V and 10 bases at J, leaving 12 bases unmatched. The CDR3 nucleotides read TGCAGCGCACGATGGGGACTAGCGGGAGAAAACGAGCAGTTCTTC. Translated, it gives CSARWGLAGENEQFF.

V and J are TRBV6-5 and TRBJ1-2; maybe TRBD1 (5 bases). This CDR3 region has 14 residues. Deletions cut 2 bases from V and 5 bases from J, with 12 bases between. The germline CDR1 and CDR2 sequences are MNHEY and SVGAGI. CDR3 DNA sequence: TGTGCCAGCAGTTACGCGCTTAGGGGATATGGCTACACCTTC. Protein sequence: CASSYALRGYGYTF.

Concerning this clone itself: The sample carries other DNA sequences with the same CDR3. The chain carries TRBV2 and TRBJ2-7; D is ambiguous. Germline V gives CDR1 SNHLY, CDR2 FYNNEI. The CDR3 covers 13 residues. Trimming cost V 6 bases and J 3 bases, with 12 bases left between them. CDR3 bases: TGTGCCAGCAGGGCGTTTGGATTCTACGAGCAGTACTTC. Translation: CASRAFGFYEQYF.

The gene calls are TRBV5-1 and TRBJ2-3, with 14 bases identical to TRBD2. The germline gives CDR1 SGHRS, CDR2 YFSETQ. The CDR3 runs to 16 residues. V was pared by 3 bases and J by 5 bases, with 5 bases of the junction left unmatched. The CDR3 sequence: CASSSIGTSGRDTQYF. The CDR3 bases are TGCGCCAGCAGCTCGATCGGGACTAGCGGGAGAGATACGCAGTATTTT.

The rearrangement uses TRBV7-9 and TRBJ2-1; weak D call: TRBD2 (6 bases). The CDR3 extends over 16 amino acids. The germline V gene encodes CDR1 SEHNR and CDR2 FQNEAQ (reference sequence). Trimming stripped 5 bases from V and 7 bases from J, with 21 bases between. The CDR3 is CASSPRTTSGLNEQFF. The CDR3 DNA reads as TGTGCCAGCAGCCCGAGGACTACCAGCGGGTTGAATGAGCAGTTCTTC.

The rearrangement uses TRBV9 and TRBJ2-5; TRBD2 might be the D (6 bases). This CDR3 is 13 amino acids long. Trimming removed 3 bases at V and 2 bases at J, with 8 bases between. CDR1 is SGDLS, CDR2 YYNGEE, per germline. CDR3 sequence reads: CASSAAGQETQYF. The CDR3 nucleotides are TGTGCCAGCAGCGCCGCGGGGCAAGAGACCCAGTACTTC.

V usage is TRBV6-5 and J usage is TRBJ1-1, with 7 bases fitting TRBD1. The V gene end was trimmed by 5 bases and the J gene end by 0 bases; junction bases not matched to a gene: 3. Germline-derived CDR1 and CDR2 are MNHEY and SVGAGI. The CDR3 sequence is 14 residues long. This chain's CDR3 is CASSQQGMNTEAFF. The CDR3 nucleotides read TGTGCCAGCAGTCAACAGGGGATGAACACTGAAGCTTTCTTT.

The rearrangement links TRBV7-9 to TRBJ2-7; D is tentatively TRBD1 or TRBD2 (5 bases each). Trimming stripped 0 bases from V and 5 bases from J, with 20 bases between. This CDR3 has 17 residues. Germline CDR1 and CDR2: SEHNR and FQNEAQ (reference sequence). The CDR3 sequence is CASSLALSLEGLDEQYF. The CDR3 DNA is TGTGCCAGCAGCTTAGCGTTGAGCCTAGAGGGGCTAGACGAGCAGTACTTC.

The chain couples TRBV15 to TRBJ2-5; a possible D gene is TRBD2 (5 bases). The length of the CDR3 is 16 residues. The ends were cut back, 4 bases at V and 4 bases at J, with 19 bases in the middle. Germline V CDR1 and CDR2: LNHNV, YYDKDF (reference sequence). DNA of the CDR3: TGTGCCACCAGCAAAGAGGATGGGCTAGCCGGAGAGACCCAGTACTTC. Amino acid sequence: CATSKEDGLAGETQYF.

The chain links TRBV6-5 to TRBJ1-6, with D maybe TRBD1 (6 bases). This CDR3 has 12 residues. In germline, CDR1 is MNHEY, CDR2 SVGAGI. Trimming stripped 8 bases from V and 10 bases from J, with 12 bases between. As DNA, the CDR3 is TGTGCCAGCGGCTTCAGGGGATCACCCCTCCACTTT. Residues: CASGFRGSPLHF.

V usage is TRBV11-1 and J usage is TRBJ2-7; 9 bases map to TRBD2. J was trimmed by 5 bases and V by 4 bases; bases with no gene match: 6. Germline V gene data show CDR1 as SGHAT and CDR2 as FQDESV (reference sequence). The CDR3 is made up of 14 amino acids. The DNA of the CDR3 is TGTGCCAGCAGCTACGGACTAGCGCCCAACGAGCAGTACTTC. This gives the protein CASSYGLAPNEQYF.